The rows below give T cell receptor beta chains drawn from one sample of a study of T-cell reconstitution after alpha-beta-depleted transplantation in children. TCRdb redid the calling of the PCR reads with MiXCR, one entry per CDR3 protein. Among nearly 550,000 distinct CDR3 sequences, approximately 20% were seen once, and the ten largest hold roughly 3.3%. The sequencing here drew on PBMCs from the stem cell graft donor, taken from the stem cell graft. The receptors derive from a human donor who donated a stem cell graft to a child with acute lymphoblastic leukemia. The CDR3 runs from the conserved cysteine through the conserved F or W. D genes are given only for firm matches. Only part of the rows carry a size: once, few, many, or a class if the clone is expanded.

v_call	j_call	clone_size	d_call	cdr3_nt	cdr3_aa
TRBV12-3/TRBV12-4	TRBJ2-1	few	-	TGTGCCAGCAGTTTAATGGGAAAGTCCTCCTACAATGAGCAGTTCTTC	CASSLMGKSSYNEQFF
TRBV24-1	TRBJ2-7	-	-	TGTGCCACCAGTGGAGGAACGCATTCGCGGACGGAGCGGACCTACGAGCAGTACTTC	CATSGGTHSRTERTYEQYF
TRBV12-3/TRBV12-4	TRBJ2-7	many	-	TGTGCCAGCAGGCAATCGGACGGCAGCTCCTACGAGCAGTACTTC	CASRQSDGSSYEQYF
TRBV27	TRBJ2-1	few	TRBD2	TGTGCCAGCAGTTTATCGTCTAGCGGGTCTTTCAATGAGCAGTTCTTC	CASSLSSSGSFNEQFF
TRBV12-3/TRBV12-4	TRBJ1-2	-	-	TGTGCCAGCAGTTTCAACCGAGACTATGGCTACACCTTC	CASSFNRDYGYTF
TRBV12-3/TRBV12-4	TRBJ1-3	few	-	TGTGCCAGCAGTTTAGCGCAGGCTCTCGGAAACACCATATATTTT	CASSLAQALGNTIYF
TRBV12-3/TRBV12-4	TRBJ1-2	-	-	TGTGCCAGCAGTTCCCCACAAGGGCAGGGAAACTATGGCTACACCTTC	CASSSPQGQGNYGYTF
TRBV7-9	TRBJ1-5	once	-	TGTGCCAGCAGCTTAGGGGGGCAGCAGCCCCAGCATTTT	CASSLGGQQPQHF
TRBV5-1	TRBJ2-2	few	TRBD2	TGCGCCAGCAGCTTTGCGGGAGCGGCCGGGGAGCTGTTTTTT	CASSFAGAAGELFF
TRBV7-9	TRBJ2-3	-	-	TGTGCCAGCAGCTTAGCGGCAGGTGGGGCCACAGATACGCAGTATTTT	CASSLAAGGATDTQYF
TRBV15	TRBJ2-2	many	-	TGTGCCACCTCACACACCGGGGAGCTGTTTTTT	CATSHTGELFF
TRBV27	TRBJ1-2	-	TRBD1	TGTGCCAGCAGTTTAAGGGGGCATGGCTACACCTTC	CASSLRGHGYTF
TRBV25-1	TRBJ2-1	-	TRBD2	TGTGCCAGCAGTCCGTGGACTAGCGGGAACTACAATGAGCAGTTCTTC	CASSPWTSGNYNEQFF
TRBV2	TRBJ2-7	few	TRBD2	TGTGCCAGTAGTGCTGGACTAGCACGGACGGGCGAGCAGTACTTC	CASSAGLARTGEQYF
TRBV6-2/TRBV6-3	TRBJ2-1	few	TRBD2	TGTGCCAGCAGCCTCTGGCGGGGGGGAGCGGGATACAATGAGCAGTTCTTC	CASSLWRGGAGYNEQFF
TRBV7-9	TRBJ2-1	few	-	TGTGCCAGCAGCTTAGGAGAGGCTGAGCAGTTCTTC	CASSLGEAEQFF
TRBV7-9	TRBJ2-1	-	-	TGTGCCAGCAACCTGGACGGACCTAATGAGCAGTTCTTC	CASNLDGPNEQFF
TRBV29-1	TRBJ1-1	few	-	TGCAGCGTTGAAGAGGGGGGGCGGTCTGAAGCTTTCTTT	CSVEEGGRSEAFF
TRBV25-1	TRBJ2-1	-	-	TGTGCCAGCAGTTTGCCCGGGAGTCACAATGAGCAGTTCTTC	CASSLPGSHNEQFF
TRBV27	TRBJ2-1	-	-	TGTGCCAGCAGTTTATCAGGTTGGCGCAATGAGCAGTTCTTC	CASSLSGWRNEQFF
TRBV5-1	TRBJ2-5	few	-	TGCGCCAGCAGCTTGGGGCGGGTCCTACAAGAGACCCAGTACTTC	CASSLGRVLQETQYF
TRBV5-6	TRBJ2-1	few	-	TGTGCCAGCAAGGGAACGGACAGATTCCCCTACAATGAGCAGTTCTTC	CASKGTDRFPYNEQFF
TRBV5-1	TRBJ1-2	-	-	TGCGCCAGCAGCTTTAACGGAGACTATGGCTACACCTTC	CASSFNGDYGYTF
TRBV4-1	TRBJ2-2	-	-	TGCGCCAGCAGCCAAGATCCCGGGCTGAACACCGGGGAGCTGTTTTTT	CASSQDPGLNTGELFF
TRBV27	TRBJ2-3	medium-sized	-	TGTGCCAGCAGCTTAATAGACCCTCGGCAGACAGATACGCAGTATTTT	CASSLIDPRQTDTQYF
TRBV7-2	TRBJ1-5	few	-	TGTGCCAGCAGCTTAGGCTCAGGGGTCACCCAGCCCCAGCATTTT	CASSLGSGVTQPQHF